A single sample gave rise to the 14 T cell receptor beta chains below, sequenced in a study of cytomegalovirus exposure and HLA in healthy donors. The repertoire was sequenced with immunoSEQ multiplex PCR; TCRdb's copy has only in-frame clones and lacks some. The sample lists roughly 330,000 clones; roughly 87% were seen once. The sequenced sample consisted of PBMCs. These receptors were taken from a young woman in good health and CMV-seropositive.

This clone was detected only once. This chain joins TRBV4-3 and TRBJ1-4; a possible D gene is TRBD1 (5 bases). This CDR3 is 12 amino acids long. Germline CDR1 is LGHNA and CDR2 is YSLEER. V lost 1 base and J 11 bases, leaving 8 bases between the germline ends. The CDR3 protein is CASSQVREKLFF. The CDR3 region has the DNA TGCGCCAGCAGCCAAGTCAGGGAGAAACTGTTTTTT.

The chain carries TRBV27 and TRBJ2-5, with D maybe TRBD1 (6 bases). Germline CDR1 is MNHEY and CDR2 is SMNVEV (reference sequence). V lost 5 bases to trimming and J lost 0 bases, with 22 bases between them. The CDR3 is made up of 18 amino acids. The CDR3 bases are TGTGCCAGCAGTCGGGTTATGGGGGCTCGTGGCTACCAAGAGACCCAGTACTTC. Protein product: CASSRVMGARGYQETQYF.

The gene calls are TRBV6-1 and TRBJ2-2; TRBD2 agrees at 14 bases. The CDR3 is made up of 18 amino acids. From germline, CDR1 is MNHNS and CDR2 SASEGT. The junction had 5 bases not matched to a gene; V was cut back by 4 bases and J by 1 base. In DNA form, the CDR3 reads TGTGCCAGCAGTGGTCGGACTAGCGGGAGGAGGAACACCGGGGAGCTGTTTTTT. This codes for CASSGRTSGRRNTGELFF.

The chain couples TRBV13 to TRBJ2-3; no clear D gene. The germline V and J ends were trimmed by 5 bases and 6 bases, with 21 bases remaining between them. The CDR3 runs 16 residues. CDR1 and CDR2 (germline): PRHDT, FYEKMQ (reference sequence). Written as DNA, the CDR3 is TGTGCCAGCAGCACAACGTTCGACAAGGCGGCGGATACGCAGTATTTT. Its protein is CASSTTFDKAADTQYF.

The V and J genes are TRBV20-1 and TRBJ1-2; D gene ambiguous. This CDR3 has 11 residues. Germline CDR1 DFQATT, CDR2 SNEGSKA (reference sequence). V was pared by 6 bases and J by 12 bases, with 17 bases between. CDR3 residues: CSAWQDLGDTF. The CDR3 DNA sequence: TGCAGTGCCTGGCAGGACCTAGGAGACACCTTC.

The chain is built from TRBV6-5 and TRBJ2-7; no clear D gene. This CDR3 is built from 13 residues. The germline V gene encodes CDR1 MNHEY and CDR2 SVGAGI. Trimming cost V 4 bases and J 2 bases, with 9 bases left between them. CDR3: CASSLGKTYEQYF. The DNA for the CDR3 is TGTGCCAGCAGTTTAGGCAAAACCTACGAGCAGTACTTC.

The chain links TRBV5-1 to TRBJ2-5; 9 positions match TRBD1. The CDR3 is 18 residues long. The germline V gene encodes CDR1 SGHRS and CDR2 YFSETQ. J was trimmed by 3 bases and V by 4 bases; bases with no gene match: 16. Written as DNA, the CDR3 is TGCGCCAGCAGCCTAATTTCTCCGGGACAGGGTGTCGAAGAGACCCAGTACTTC. It is translated as CASSLISPGQGVEETQYF.

The chain recombines TRBV6-5 with TRBJ2-1; D unresolved. This CDR3 comprises 14 residues. V was cut by 5 bases and J by 6 bases, with 14 bases left in between. Germline lookup yields CDR1 MNHEY and CDR2 SVGAGI. Here the CDR3 DNA reads TGTGCCAGCAGTGCCGGACGAGAATCCAATGAGCAGTTCTTC. Translation: CASSAGRESNEQFF.

This sequence joins TRBV5-6 and TRBJ2-2; D unclear. Germline CDR1 and CDR2: SGHDT and YYEEEE. The V and J ends lost 0 bases and 12 bases respectively, with 12 bases between them. CDR3 length: 13 residues. The CDR3 nucleotides are TGTGCCAGCAGCTTGGTAGTGGGTTCGCAGCTGTTTTTT. It encodes CASSLVVGSQLFF.

The chain combines TRBV6-5 with TRBJ2-3; D not certain. The CDR3 sequence is 12 residues long. Germline V gene data show CDR1 as MNHEY and CDR2 as SVGAGI. V shed 4 bases and J shed 5 bases, with 7 bases lying between them. The CDR3 loop reads CASSSDLDTQYF. CDR3 DNA sequence: TGTGCCAGCAGTTCGGATCTAGATACGCAGTATTTT.

The gene calls are TRBV4-3 and TRBJ2-3; maybe TRBD2 (6 bases). The V gene's germline CDR1 is LGHNA and CDR2 YSLEER. CDR3 length: 19 amino acids. The V gene lost 0 bases and the J gene lost 2 bases, with 21 bases spanning the gap. The CDR3 DNA sequence: TGCGCCAGCAGCCAAGATTTGAGCCCGGGAGAATATTTCACAGATACGCAGTATTTT. Translating gives CASSQDLSPGEYFTDTQYF.

This clone was observed once. The chain combines TRBV30 with TRBJ1-1; a possible D gene is TRBD1 (5 bases). Between the trimmed V and J ends, which lost 1 base and 5 bases, there was a span of 11 bases. CDR3 length equals 13 residues. Germline assignment: CDR1 GTSNPN and CDR2 SVGIG (reference sequence). CDR3 sequence reads: CAWSADMETEAFF. For the CDR3, the DNA is TGTGCCTGGAGTGCGGACATGGAGACTGAAGCTTTCTTT.

The rearrangement joins TRBV2 to TRBJ2-3; D is possibly TRBD2 (6 bases). The germline V gene has CDR1 SNHLY and CDR2 FYNNEI. CDR3 size: 15 residues. The V end lost 3 bases, the J end lost 1 base, and 11 bases lay between the germline ends. The CDR3 sequence is CASSDGEARTDTQYF. CDR3 DNA sequence: TGTGCCAGCAGTGATGGGGAGGCACGCACAGATACGCAGTATTTT.

V and J are TRBV4-3 and TRBJ1-3, with D possibly TRBD1 on 6 matching bases. The germline V gene encodes CDR1 LGHNA and CDR2 YSLEER. V dropped 3 bases and J dropped 2 bases, with 11 bases sitting between them. CDR3 length equals 15 residues. CDR3 residues: CASSQGHQTGNTIYF. The DNA for the CDR3 is TGCGCCAGCAGCCAGGGACACCAAACTGGAAACACCATATATTTT.